This TCR beta chain appears in the sequencing data of a study of OX40 agonist ivuxolimab in advanced cancers. Study background: Among those enrolled, mean age was around 60 years (range about 23 to 85) and approximately 83% were male.

The CDR3 is 15 residues long. Germline CDR1 reads LNHDA; CDR2 reads SQIVND (reference sequence). Trimming cost V 3 bases and J 4 bases, with 13 bases left between them. Study-level points and caveats: Among the lowest peripheral clonal expansion occurred in 0.1-3.0 mg/kg partial responders. Both CD4+ and CD8+ T cell populations in blood had undergone clonal expansion by week 6 at 0.1 to 3.0 mg/kg.

The table came from immunoSEQ multiplex PCR; TCRdb's copy has only in-frame clones and leaves some out. This sample has about 37,000 clones; around 89% occur once, and the top ten carry approximately 0.51%. Concerning this clone itself: Antigen unknown.

This specimen consisted of CD4+ or CD8+ T cells sorted from blood, obtained in a trial of the OX40 agonist ivuxolimab. The clonotype originates from an adult with an advanced solid tumor such as melanoma, head and neck, liver or kidney cancer. The chain carries TRBV19 and TRBJ2-1, with a possible D match to TRBD2 (6 bases). CDR3 amino acids: CASSIRTGVYNEQFF. DNA of the CDR3: TGTGCCAGTAGTATTCGAACGGGGGTTTACAATGAGCAGTTCTTC.